These 21 T cell receptor beta chains originate from one sample sequenced in a study of immune evolution from preneoplasia to lung adenocarcinoma. Repertoires were generated with immunoSEQ multiplex PCR, while TCRdb's copy carries only in-frame clones and drops some. The sample lists 4,000 to 5,000 clones, around four fifths occurring once. The sequencing input was FFPE adjacent normal lung tissue. The receptor set was obtained from a donor aged 70 or older with lung adenocarcinoma.

This sequence joins TRBV6-1 and TRBJ2-7; 7 nucleotides match TRBD1. The junction had 6 bases not matched to a gene; V was cut back by 1 base and J by 3 bases. Germline lookup yields CDR1 MNHNS and CDR2 SASEGT. The CDR3 extends over 15 amino acids. As DNA, the CDR3 is TGTGCCAGCAGTGAAGACAGGGGCCGCCTCTACGAGCAGTACTTC. It specifies CASSEDRGRLYEQYF.

The chain is built from TRBV6-1 and TRBJ2-1; 8 bases fit TRBD2. Trimming took 5 bases from V and 9 from J; bases not matched to a gene: 9. CDR3 length equals 14 residues. CDR1 is MNHNS and CDR2 is SASEGT in the germline V gene. CDR3: CASSMPGLGREQFF. CDR3 coding DNA: TGTGCCAGCAGTATGCCGGGACTAGGACGTGAGCAGTTCTTC.

This chain uses TRBV11-2 with TRBJ2-1; D possibly uses TRBD1 or TRBD2 (5 bases each). The CDR3 covers 15 residues. Germline V gene data show CDR1 as SGHAT and CDR2 as FQNNGV. Trimming removed 0 bases from V and 2 bases from J, with 8 bases in between. The chain's CDR3 is CASSLEPGPYNEQFF. The CDR3 region has the DNA TGTGCCAGCAGCTTAGAACCGGGACCCTACAATGAGCAGTTCTTC.

The chain has TRBV11-2 and TRBJ1-1; the D gene is possibly TRBD1 (6 bases). The CDR3 has 16 residues. The germline V gene has CDR1 SGHAT and CDR2 FQNNGV. V was trimmed by 1 base and J by 2 bases, leaving 14 bases between them. The CDR3 reads CASSLGTGFVNTEAFF. The CDR3 bases are TGTGCCAGCAGCTTAGGTACAGGGTTTGTCAACACTGAAGCTTTCTTT.

V gene TRBV5-6 combines with J gene TRBJ2-5; D ambiguous. The CDR3 consists of 14 residues. The ends were cut back, 4 bases at V and 1 base at J, with 11 bases in the middle. Per the germline V gene, CDR1 is SGHDT and CDR2 is YYEEEE. The chain's CDR3 is CASSPPQLQETQYF. The CDR3 region has the DNA TGTGCCAGCAGCCCCCCCCAGCTCCAAGAGACCCAGTACTTC.

The chain is built from TRBV6-5 and TRBJ1-2; TRBD1 is a possible D gene (6 bases). CDR3 length: 15 amino acids. CDR1 and CDR2 (germline): MNHEY, SVGAGI. Trimming took off 2 bases at V and 4 bases at J, with 14 bases between the two ends. The chain's CDR3 is CASSYRLGGGYGYTF. The CDR3 DNA is TGTGCCAGCAGTTACCGTCTAGGAGGGGGCTATGGCTACACCTTC.

The V and J genes are TRBV6-4 and TRBJ2-2; D uncertain. V was trimmed by 4 bases and J by 3 bases, leaving 12 bases between them. The CDR3 has 15 amino acids. Looked up from germline, CDR1 is MRHNA and CDR2 is SNTAGT. The CDR3 sequence is CASSVKGDDTGELFF. CDR3 in DNA: TGTGCCAGCAGTGTCAAGGGTGACGACACCGGGGAGCTGTTTTTT.

The V call is TRBV11-2, the J call TRBJ2-7; unclear D gene. The CDR3 runs to 13 residues. Trimming shortened V by 0 bases and J by 6 bases, and 9 bases separated the two germline ends. CDR1 SGHAT and CDR2 FQNNGV come from the germline V gene. The CDR3 sequence is CASSLEGPIEQYF. CDR3 in DNA: TGTGCCAGCAGCTTAGAGGGTCCTATCGAGCAGTACTTC.

This clone has just one count. The CDR3 sequence: CASSPEHNSYEQYF. The CDR3 DNA reads as TGTGCCAGCTCACCCGAACATAATTCCTACGAGCAGTACTTC. The chain couples TRBV18 to TRBJ2-7; D unclear. Germline assignment: CDR1 KGHSH and CDR2 LQKENI. The CDR3 consists of 14 residues. Deletions cut 3 bases from V and 1 base from J, with 10 bases between. The full variable domain, completed using reference TRBV18 and TRBJ2-7, is NAGVMQNPRHLVRRRGQEARLRCSPMKGHSHVYWYRQLPEEGLKFMVYLQKENIIDESGMPKERFSAEFPKEGPSILRIQQVVRGDSAAYFCASSPEHNSYEQYFGPGTRLTVT.

V usage is TRBV28 and J usage is TRBJ2-1; D is unresolved. The CDR3 loop spans 13 amino acids. With 6 bases removed from V and 0 bases from J, the gap between germline ends came to 6 bases. Germline-derived CDR1 and CDR2 are MDHEN and SYDVKM. As DNA, the CDR3 is TGTGCCAGCAGCTCAAGCTCCTACAATGAGCAGTTCTTC. Translated, it gives CASSSSSYNEQFF.

This chain connects TRBV30 to TRBJ1-4; D remains unclear. The V gene lost 0 bases and the J gene lost 7 bases, with 15 bases spanning the gap. CDR1 GTSNPN and CDR2 SVGIG come from the germline V gene (reference sequence). The CDR3 is 15 residues long. CDR3 coding DNA: TGTGCCTGGAGTGTACCCGGGAAGCACCTTGAAAAACTGTTTTTT. This sequence encodes CAWSVPGKHLEKLFF.

The CDR3 sequence: CASSQGNEQYF. In DNA, the CDR3 is TGCGCCAGCAGCCAAGGGAACGAGCAGTACTTC. V and J are TRBV4-1 and TRBJ2-7, with D unclear. V was cut by 1 base and J by 5 bases, with 3 bases left in between. Germline V gene sequence: CDR1 MGHRA, CDR2 YSYEKL. CDR3 length: 11 residues.

The chain carries TRBV7-9 and TRBJ2-1; no reliable D call. The germline V gene encodes CDR1 SEHNR and CDR2 FQNEAQ (reference sequence). The CDR3 totals 12 residues. V was shortened by 3 bases and J by 3 bases, with 3 bases between the two germline ends. In DNA form, the CDR3 reads TGTGCCAGCAGCTTCGGCTACAATGAGCAGTTCTTC. It encodes CASSFGYNEQFF.

The CDR3 DNA is TGTGCCAGCAGCTCACCACCAGGTGGTGGGGGAGAGACCCAGTACTTC. It yields the protein CASSSPPGGGGETQYF. V and J are TRBV7-9 and TRBJ2-5, with D possibly being TRBD1 or TRBD2 (5 bases each). Trimming left V 4 bases short and J 4 bases short, with 19 bases between. Germline-derived CDR1 and CDR2 are SEHNR and FQNEAQ (reference sequence). The CDR3 extends over 16 amino acids.

The V and J genes are TRBV18 and TRBJ2-3; D gene unclear. The germline V and J ends were trimmed by 2 bases and 2 bases, with 2 bases remaining between them. CDR3 length equals 12 residues. Germline CDR1 KGHSH, CDR2 LQKENI. The DNA for the CDR3 is TGTGCCAGCTCACCAAACACAGATACGCAGTATTTT. Encoded protein: CASSPNTDTQYF.

The chain links TRBV9 to TRBJ2-1, with TRBD2 identical over 7 bases. CDR1 is SGDLS and CDR2 is YYNGEE in the germline V gene. The V segment lost 0 bases and the J segment 15 bases; nucleotides outside the gene matches: 12. The CDR3 is 14 residues long. CDR3 in amino acids: CASSVESSGLMRFF. The CDR3 DNA reads TGTGCCAGCAGCGTAGAGAGTAGCGGGTTAATGAGGTTCTTC.

This clone was seen once. The chain combines TRBV30 with TRBJ1-2; D not certain. Between the trimmed V and J ends, which lost 6 bases and 3 bases, there was a span of 11 bases. The germline CDR1 and CDR2 sequences are GTSNPN and SVGIG (reference sequence). This CDR3 is 12 amino acids long. The CDR3 nucleotides read TGTGCCTGCAGTACAAGGGACTATGGCTACACCTTC. Translation: CACSTRDYGYTF.

The rearrangement joins TRBV29-1 to TRBJ1-2; a possible D gene is TRBD1 (6 bases). This CDR3 is 14 amino acids long. The germline CDR1 and CDR2 sequences are SQVTM and ANQGSEA. V gave up 5 bases and J gave up 4 bases, with 17 bases separating them. This CDR3 is CSVLQGGDLYGYTF. CDR3 in DNA: TGCAGCGTTCTGCAAGGGGGGGATCTCTATGGCTACACCTTC.

The chain has TRBV5-6 and TRBJ2-5, with 13 positions matching TRBD2. This CDR3 comprises 16 residues. V was clipped by 0 bases and J by 4 bases; unmatched bases: 3. Germline-derived CDR1 and CDR2 are SGHDT and YYEEEE. The CDR3 spells CASSLGTSGRGETQYF. CDR3 sequence (DNA): TGTGCCAGCAGCTTGGGGACTAGCGGGAGAGGAGAGACCCAGTACTTC.

A few counts support this clone. The CDR3 spells CASRTRQGTGELFF. Written as DNA, the CDR3 is TGTGCCAGCAGAACCCGACAGGGCACCGGGGAGCTGTTTTTT. The rearrangement uses TRBV28 and TRBJ2-2, with 7 positions matching TRBD1. Per germline, CDR1 MDHEN and CDR2 SYDVKM. V dropped 6 bases and J dropped 4; count of bases not matched to a gene: 5. CDR3 length: 14 residues. Full variable domain (outside the CDR3, taken from reference TRBV28 and TRBJ2-2): DVKVTQSSRYLVKRTGEKVFLECVQDMDHENMFWYRQDPGLGLRLIYFSYDVKMKEKGDIPEGYSVSREKKERFSLILESASTNQTSMYLCASRTRQGTGELFFGEGSRLTVL.

This chain uses TRBV11-2 with TRBJ1-1; 9 bases are shared with TRBD1. The J segment lost 1 base and the V segment lost 5 bases, leaving 5 bases of the junction unmatched. Germline V lookup: CDR1 SGHAT, CDR2 FQNNGV. This CDR3 region has 15 residues. CDR3 nucleotide sequence: TGTGCCAGCAGCACAATACAGGGGGCGAACACTGAAGCTTTCTTT. Its translation is CASSTIQGANTEAFF.